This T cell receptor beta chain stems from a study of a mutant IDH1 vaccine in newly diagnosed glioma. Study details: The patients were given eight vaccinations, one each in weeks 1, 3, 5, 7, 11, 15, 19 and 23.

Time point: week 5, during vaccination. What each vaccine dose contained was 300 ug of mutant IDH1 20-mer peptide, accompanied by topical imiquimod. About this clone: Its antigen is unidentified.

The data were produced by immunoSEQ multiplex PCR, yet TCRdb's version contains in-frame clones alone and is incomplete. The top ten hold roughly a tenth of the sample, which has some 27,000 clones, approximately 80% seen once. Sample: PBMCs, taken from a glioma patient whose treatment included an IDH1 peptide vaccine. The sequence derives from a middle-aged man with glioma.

Written as DNA, the CDR3 is TGCGCCAGCAGGGTCGGGACTAGCGGGAGAACAGATACGCAGTATTTT. This codes for CASRVGTSGRTDTQYF. The J gene is TRBJ2-3, the V gene TRBV10-2; 14 bases map to TRBD2. Germline-derived CDR1 and CDR2 are WSHSY and SAAADI. The junction had 5 bases not matched to a gene; V was cut back by 6 bases and J by 3 bases. The CDR3 covers 16 residues.